The 28 T cell receptor beta chains below come from one sample, sequenced in a study of circulating CD8 cells and anti-PD-1 response in melanoma (TCRdb year 2020). The instrument was a NextSeq 500. The QIAseq Immune Repertoire RNA Library Kit, Human TCR Panel was used to prepare TCR libraries from roughly 16 ng of total RNA. The public sequencing data were trimmed at Q25 with fastp and processed into clonotypes with MiXCR by TCRdb, which kept only in-frame beta chains. Each record represents a unique CDR3 protein, reported with the most common genes and DNA among its rows. The sample table holds some 970 distinct CDR3 sequences, of which 5.5% to 8.5% were seen once. Jointly, the top ten make up 16% of the sample. Four subsets defined by PD-1 and/or TIGIT were sorted from live CD3+CD8+TCRalphabeta+ cells on a BD FACSAria II cell sorter. This material consisted of CD8+ T cells from PBMCs, taken at baseline or after one month of anti-PD-1 therapy (not recorded which). The receptors were gathered from a human donor with melanoma.

This clonotype is medium-sized. The chain uses TRBV27 and TRBJ2-7; perhaps TRBD2 as D (6 bases). The length of the CDR3 is 12 residues. V gave up 2 bases and J gave up 8 bases, with 10 bases separating them. Germline V CDR1 and CDR2: MNHEY, SMNVEV (reference sequence). The CDR3 spells CASSLPRGKQYF. The CDR3 nucleotides are TGTGCCAGCAGTTTACCCCGGGGGAAGCAGTACTTC.

This clonotype is medium-sized in the sample. CDR3 DNA sequence: TGTGCCAGCAGTGAAACCGGGACAACCGAGCAGTACTTC. Its protein is CASSETGTTEQYF. This sequence joins TRBV27 and TRBJ2-7; D possibly corresponds to TRBD1 (6 bases). V was clipped by 5 bases and J by 6 bases, with 14 bases between them. This CDR3 spans 13 amino acids. The germline V gene has CDR1 MNHEY and CDR2 SMNVEV (reference sequence).

Relative to its sample, this clonotype is medium-sized. The rearrangement uses TRBV24-1 and TRBJ2-7, with 7 bases fitting TRBD1. With V trimmed by 5 bases and J by 7 bases, 16 bases remained unmatched. This CDR3 contains 16 residues. Germline CDR1 is KGHDR and CDR2 is SFDVKD. The CDR3 nucleotides read TGTGCCACCAGTGCCAATATCTTAACAGGGGCGAGTGAGCAGTACTTC. It yields the protein CATSANILTGASEQYF.

In regard to this clonotype: This likely came from a read error, as a far larger clone is one base away. V gene TRBV28 combines with J gene TRBJ2-1; D remains unclear. V was clipped by 7 bases and J by 10 bases, with 11 bases between them. The CDR3 spans 11 residues. The germline gives CDR1 MDHEN, CDR2 SYDVKM. The CDR3 nucleotides are TGTGCCAGCAAACTTACGGGCGAGCAGTTCTTC. Translated: CASKLTGEQFF.

As concerns this clonotype: Given a much more abundant clone one base away, this may be a read error. The chain couples TRBV27 to TRBJ2-3; D perhaps matches TRBD1 (6 bases). CDR3 length: 14 amino acids. Deletions cut 5 bases from V and 3 bases from J, with 12 bases between. Germline V CDR1 and CDR2: MNHEY, SMNVEV (reference sequence). Written as DNA, the CDR3 is TGTGCCAGCAGTGAGGGACATAAGACAGATACGCAGTATTTT. This encodes CASSEGHKTDTQYF.

This sequence joins TRBV28 and TRBJ2-7; possibly TRBD1 for D (6 bases). Trimming took off 10 bases at V and 3 bases at J, with 10 bases between the two ends. The CDR3 spans 11 residues. CDR1 is MDHEN and CDR2 is SYDVKM in the germline V gene. CDR3 loop: CATGHSYEQYF. CDR3 bases: TGTGCCACGGGACACAGCTACGAGCAGTACTTC.

This clonotype showed up just a few times. The chain joins TRBV5-4 to TRBJ1-1, with 8 bases lining up with TRBD1. CDR1 and CDR2 (germline): SGHNT, YYREEE (reference sequence). Germline trimming cut 4 bases from V and 2 bases from J; bases unmatched to any gene: 7. This CDR3 region has 15 residues. The CDR3 DNA follows: TGTGCCAGCAGCCTGGACAGGGAGCAAAACACTGAAGCTTTCTTT. It translates to CASSLDREQNTEAFF.

This clonotype qualifies as large (0.1 to 1%). The chain recombines TRBV24-1 with TRBJ1-2; D possibly corresponds to TRBD1 (5 bases). Germline CDR1 is KGHDR and CDR2 is SFDVKD. The CDR3 has 13 amino acids. V dropped 3 bases and J dropped 8 bases, with 12 bases sitting between them. CDR3 in amino acids: CATSDDSPGGYTF. CDR3 nucleotide sequence: TGTGCCACCAGTGATGACAGTCCGGGAGGCTACACCTTC.

This clonotype is large. The CDR3 spells CASSLIAGDTQYF. The CDR3 bases are TGTGCCAGCAGCTTAATAGCCGGAGATACGCAGTATTTT. The chain employs TRBV7-8 and TRBJ2-3, with D unclear. Between the trimmed V and J ends, which lost 2 bases and 5 bases, there was a span of 8 bases. CDR1 SGHVS and CDR2 FQNEAQ come from the germline V gene. CDR3 length equals 13 residues.

This clonotype is termed medium-sized. The chain recombines TRBV3-2 with TRBJ1-5; no check of the table's D call, TRBD1, against the DNA was made. TRBV3-2 corresponds to a pseudogene. The CDR3 runs to 17 residues. CDR3 bases: TGTGCCAGCAGCCAAGATGGTAACCACCGGGGTTATCAGCCCCAGCATTTT. Protein product: CASSQDGNHRGYQPQHF.

In this sample, this clonotype is medium-sized. The chain recombines TRBV28 with TRBJ2-3; 14 bases map to TRBD2. V gave up 11 bases and J gave up 2 bases; unmatched junction bases: 9. Looked up from germline, CDR1 is MDHEN and CDR2 is SYDVKM. This CDR3 has 16 amino acids. In nucleotides, the CDR3 is TGTGCCGCAAAAGGACTAGCGGGAGGCCACACAGATACGCAGTATTTT. Protein product: CAAKGLAGGHTDTQYF.

In this sample, this clonotype is large. This chain links TRBV5-6 with TRBJ1-2; the match to TRBD1 covers 9 bases. CDR3 length equals 14 residues. After removal of 0 bases from V and 5 bases from J, the junction contained 2 bases not matched to a gene. The germline gives CDR1 SGHDT, CDR2 YYEEEE. Here the CDR3 DNA reads TGTGCCAGCAGCTTGGGACAGGGGGTATATGGCTACACCTTC. It encodes CASSLGQGVYGYTF.

The chain has TRBV12-3 or TRBV12-4 and TRBJ2-7, with TRBD2 identical over 8 bases. The CDR3 covers 15 residues. With 5 bases clipped from V and 2 bases from J, the junction kept 8 bases outside the gene matches. The CDR3 protein is CASSAGTRVAYEQYF. CDR3 nucleotide sequence: TGTGCCAGCAGTGCAGGGACTAGGGTTGCCTACGAGCAGTACTTC.

Concerning this clonotype: One base away lies a much larger clone, so this may be a sequencing read error. This likely comes from a read error, as the CDR3 has no conserved phenylalanine or tryptophan at its end. The V and J genes are TRBV7-3 and TRBJ2-3; D is uncertain. Trimming took 5 bases from V and 6 from J, leaving 12 bases between them. The germline V gene encodes CDR1 SGHTA and CDR2 FQGTGA. The CDR3 is 13 residues long. The CDR3 DNA is TGTGCCAGCAGCCCGACGCACTGGGATACGCAGTATTTA. Residues: CASSPTHWDTQYL.

By frequency in the sample, this clonotype is large. V gene TRBV21-1 combines with J gene TRBJ2-7; the table's D call TRBD1 went unverified against the DNA. TRBV21-1 is a pseudogene locus. The CDR3 is 15 residues long. The CDR3 DNA reads as TGTGCCAGCAGCAAAGTCCAGTGGGGCAGGGGCGAGCAGTACTTC. Translating gives CASSKVQWGRGEQYF.

By share of the sample, this clonotype is medium-sized. The chain is built from TRBV7-3 and TRBJ2-7, with D maybe TRBD1 (6 bases). The CDR3 spans 14 residues. The germline gives CDR1 SGHTA, CDR2 FQGTGA. The V gene lost 5 bases and the J gene lost 2 bases, with 13 bases spanning the gap. CDR3 in amino acids: CASSPRGPPYEQYF. CDR3 nucleotides: TGTGCCAGCAGCCCCAGGGGACCCCCCTACGAGCAGTACTTC.

This clonotype is deemed medium-sized. This chain connects TRBV7-8 to TRBJ2-1; TRBD1 aligns across 8 bases. The CDR3 runs to 17 residues. V was clipped by 5 bases and J by 3 bases; unmatched bases: 12. Germline values: CDR1 SGHVS, CDR2 FQNEAQ. The CDR3 DNA sequence: TGTGCCAGCAGCAACCCCGACAGGGGCCCCTTCTACAATGAGCAGTTCTTC. As protein: CASSNPDRGPFYNEQFF.

In this sample, this clonotype is large (0.1 to 1%). The genes are TRBV28 and TRBJ2-7, with unresolved D. The CDR3 length is 13 residues. Germline CDR1 is MDHEN and CDR2 is SYDVKM. V was shortened by 5 bases and J by 7 bases, with 15 bases between the two germline ends. For the CDR3, the DNA is TGTGCCAGCAGTCCCCTAAGGATAGGGGAGCAGTACTTC. Protein: CASSPLRIGEQYF.

By proportion, this clonotype is medium-sized. This rearrangement joins TRBV7-9 to TRBJ2-2, with D possibly being TRBD1 (5 bases). V gave up 3 bases and J gave up 4 bases, with 12 bases separating them. The germline gives CDR1 SEHNR, CDR2 FQNEAQ (reference sequence). The CDR3 extends over 15 amino acids. CDR3 sequence (DNA): TGTGCCAGCAGCTTCCAAACAGGATCCACCGGGGAGCTGTTTTTT. Its translation is CASSFQTGSTGELFF.

This clonotype is judged medium-sized. The genes are TRBV11-2 and TRBJ2-3, with TRBD1 matching 9 bases. In germline, CDR1 is SGHAT, CDR2 FQNNGV. The CDR3 contains 16 residues. J lost 0 bases, V lost 4 bases, and 5 bases had no gene match. CDR3 in DNA: TGTGCCAGCAGCTCTTGGGACAGGGATAGCACAGATACGCAGTATTTT. Translated: CASSSWDRDSTDTQYF.

By frequency in the sample, this clonotype is medium-sized (0.01 to 0.1%). The chain has TRBV28 and TRBJ1-5; 12 bases align to TRBD1. V shed 5 bases and J 1 base; nucleotides not matched to a gene: 9. Germline V lookup: CDR1 MDHEN, CDR2 SYDVKM. The CDR3 has 18 amino acids. This CDR3 is CASSTGTGGFESNQPQHF. The CDR3 bases are TGTGCCAGCAGTACCGGGACAGGGGGCTTTGAGAGCAATCAGCCCCAGCATTTT.

CDR3 sequence (DNA): TGTGCCAGCAGTAAGACAGGAGCTAACTATGGCTACACCTTC. It translates to CASSKTGANYGYTF. The V and J genes are TRBV2 and TRBJ1-2; the D gene is possibly TRBD1 (6 bases). The CDR3 has 14 amino acids. CDR1 SNHLY and CDR2 FYNNEI come from the germline V gene. V was cut by 5 bases and J by 0 bases, with 10 bases left in between.

Sample share makes this clonotype medium-sized. V usage is TRBV28 and J usage is TRBJ2-7; D is possibly TRBD1 (6 bases). Germline CDR1 MDHEN, CDR2 SYDVKM. Trimming shortened V by 4 bases and J by 2 bases, and 18 bases separated the two germline ends. This CDR3 is built from 16 residues. The CDR3 loop is CASSSTRDTYTYEQYF. DNA of the CDR3: TGTGCCAGCAGTTCGACCCGGGACACATACACCTACGAGCAGTACTTC.

By sample fraction, this clonotype is medium-sized. This sequence joins TRBV23-1 and TRBJ2-2; D perhaps matches TRBD2 (6 bases). TRBV23-1 is labeled an ORF, and its function is uncertain. The ends were cut back, 3 bases at V and 3 bases at J, with 11 bases in the middle. This CDR3 contains 15 residues. The CDR3 region is CASSHQGLYTGELFF. Here the CDR3 DNA reads TGCGCCAGCAGTCATCAGGGACTGTACACCGGGGAGCTGTTTTTT.

Relative to its sample, this clonotype is medium-sized. The chain is built from TRBV20-1 and TRBJ2-7, with D unclear. Germline CDR1 DFQATT, CDR2 SNEGSKA (reference sequence). V lost 2 bases to trimming and J lost 3 bases, with 8 bases between them. There are 12 residues in the CDR3. The CDR3, as DNA: TGCAGTGCTAGATTACCTAGCTACGAGCAGTACTTC. This sequence encodes CSARLPSYEQYF.

By proportion, this clonotype is medium-sized. The rearrangement uses TRBV27 and TRBJ2-1; D might be TRBD2 (6 bases). Trimming left V 11 bases short and J 7 bases short, with 24 bases between. This CDR3 is 15 amino acids long. Germline V gives CDR1 MNHEY, CDR2 SMNVEV (reference sequence). The CDR3 spells CAVSKGGMGLNEQFF. The CDR3 region has the DNA TGTGCCGTCTCTAAGGGAGGAATGGGGCTTAATGAGCAGTTCTTC.

By share of the sample, this clonotype is large. CDR3 sequence reads: CASSLDRGNQPQHF. In DNA, the CDR3 is TGTGCCAGCAGTTTAGACAGGGGCAATCAGCCCCAGCATTTT. The rearrangement joins TRBV27 to TRBJ1-5; 7 bases map to TRBD1. V dropped 2 bases and J dropped 2; count of bases not matched to a gene: 0. CDR1 and CDR2 (germline): MNHEY, SMNVEV (reference sequence). The length of the CDR3 is 14 residues.

This clonotype qualifies as medium-sized. DNA of the CDR3: TGTGCCACCAGTGACCTCCCTGGCCGGTCCTACAATGAGCAGTTCTTC. Protein product: CATSDLPGRSYNEQFF. This chain uses TRBV24-1 with TRBJ2-1; D is ambiguous. Germline V lookup: CDR1 KGHDR, CDR2 SFDVKD. This CDR3 has 16 amino acids. Trimming shortened V by 4 bases and J by 1 base, and 13 bases separated the two germline ends.